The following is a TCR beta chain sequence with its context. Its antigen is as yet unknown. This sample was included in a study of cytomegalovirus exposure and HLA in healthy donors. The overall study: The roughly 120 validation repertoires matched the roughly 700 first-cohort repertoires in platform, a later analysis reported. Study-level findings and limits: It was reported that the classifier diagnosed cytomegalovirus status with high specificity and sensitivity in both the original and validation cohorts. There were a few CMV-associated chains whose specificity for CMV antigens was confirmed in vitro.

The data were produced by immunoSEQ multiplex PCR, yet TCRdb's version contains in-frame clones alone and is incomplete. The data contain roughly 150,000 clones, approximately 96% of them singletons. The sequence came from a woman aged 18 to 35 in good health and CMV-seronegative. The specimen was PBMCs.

The CDR3 nucleotides read TGTGCCAGCAGCTTAATGTTTAGCGGGGACCGAGAGACCCAGTACTTC. As protein: CASSLMFSGDRETQYF. The gene calls are TRBV11-2 and TRBJ2-5; 8 bases line up with TRBD2. The V and J ends lost 2 bases and 4 bases, in that order; junction bases with no gene match: 9. The germline V gene has CDR1 SGHAT and CDR2 FQNNGV. This CDR3 comprises 16 residues.